The clone carrying this T cell receptor beta chain was found many times. What it recognizes is unknown. Researchers attached unique molecular identifiers to individual cDNA molecules. TCRdb independently ran MiXCR on the 5' RACE reads; one entry per CDR3 protein. The sample holds tens of thousands of distinct CDR3 sequences, approximately 10% seen once. The data derive from a study of early T cells in non-severe SARS-CoV-2 infection. For the study at large: Bulk RNA taken from unsorted whole blood was sequenced, leaving chains unpaired.

Notes on the study in general: VDJdb matches were skewed toward anti-spike CD8 T cell responses.

The V and J ends lost 6 bases and 3 bases, in that order; junction bases with no gene match: 1. The CDR3 contains 13 residues. The germline gives CDR1 SQVTM, CDR2 ANQGSEA. Material: whole blood. The source of this sequence is an adult who was a healthcare worker with PCR-confirmed SARS-CoV-2 infection or an uninfected control (not recorded which). The gene calls are TRBV29-1 and TRBJ2-2; 10 bases are shared with TRBD1. The CDR3 region is CSVDRGDTGELFF. The DNA for the CDR3 is TGCAGCGTGGACAGGGGGGACACCGGGGAGCTGTTTTTT.